This TCR beta chain was found in a study of cytomegalovirus exposure and HLA in healthy donors (dated by TCRdb to the late 2010s). At the level of the whole study: According to an earlier analysis of several hundred of the donors, about 170 million T cells yielded 117 million unique TCR beta sequences and around 280 Gb of sequence data. Using immunosequencing, the study profiled T cell repertoires from about 620 subjects and related those repertoires to cytomegalovirus serostatus. The genetic ancestry cluster associated with self-reported Caucasian donors included 70% to 85% of the roughly 380 genotyped donors. Donor age, sex, ethnicity and CMV serostatus were compiled alongside the repertoire data. An earlier analysis of 500 to 650 of the donors applied high-throughput TCR beta sequencing to assess whether each TCR beta V gene segment acted as functional or pseudogenic. The study aimed to test whether signatures of past pathogen exposure could be identified by cataloging public T cell receptors. In a later analysis, previously published TCR beta repertoires from more than 500 donors were re-analyzed and high-resolution HLA genotyping was added so that TCR occurrence patterns could be studied. In the later analysis, no new phenotypic data were used to find candidate immune exposures; instead, reliance was placed on TCR beta sequences and their occurrence across donors. On average, around 200,000 unique TCR beta nucleotide sequences were sequenced per donor among 398 genotyped donors of the cohort, with roughly 18% of those sequences being non-productive. Typing coverage varied by locus: about 629-630 donors for A, B, C, DRB1 and DQB1; more than 500 for DQA1; about 600 for DPA1; about 450 for DPB1. Besides the first cohort of about 730 subjects, a separate validation cohort made up of roughly 130 different subjects was used. Roughly 310 gigabases of sequencing data and 78 million or so unique TCR sequences were included in an early release covering about 620 HLA-typed donors. All discovery cohort repertoires had been generated on a single sequencing platform. The study combined high-throughput TCR immunosequencing, statistical association of individual TCRs with disease status, and machine learning to predict cytomegalovirus infection status. Class I and class II HLA loci were covered by the typing at four-digit resolution. A later genetic analysis used genome-wide SNP genotypes for about 65% of the roughly 670 donors, treating that subset as a discovery cohort. Roughly five DR-DQ haplotypes were handled as single units for association and clustering, since linkage in the cohort was strong. What the work shows at the level of the full study, not this receptor alone: The classifier was reported to diagnose cytomegalovirus status with high specificity and sensitivity in both the original and validation cohorts. According to the authors, the approach could potentially be generalized to other disease states and immunological phenotypes. In a later analysis, the rate of TCR association differed among HLA loci, with DRB1 alleles having the most associated TCRs and HLA-C alleles having the fewest. Immune exposure information for the cohort was limited to CMV serostatus. Because counts were too low, around 18 rarely observed V segments, including chromosome 9 orphons, were left out of the earlier analysis of 587 of the donors. Correlated functional status among segregating V segments might be attributable to linkage disequilibrium, but an unknown experimental factor could not be ruled out. Specific HLA alleles were associated with around 18,000 TCR beta sequences at a false discovery rate of 0.05 in a later analysis. In vitro tests confirmed that three of the cytomegalovirus-associated TCR beta chains recognize cytomegalovirus antigens. A further reported finding was that TCR beta sequences accurately predicted the HLA-A and HLA-B alleles for most subjects in the first cohort. V-gene and J-gene trimming of TCR beta chains was associated with a missense DCLRE1C variant in a later genetic analysis, and the association was replicated in an independent cohort. Assigning TCR associations to individual alleles was difficult when HLA alleles, especially DR and DQ, strongly co-occurred. Presence/absence analyses assumed roughly uniform sequencing depth across donors, an assumption that may not hold. According to a later analysis, most CMV-associated TCR beta chains appeared to be HLA-restricted, and the HLA associations seemed to be driven largely by CMV exposure. Compared with the 666-donor mean, donors in an Asian-associated ancestry cluster had fewer N-insertions in productive TCRs, according to a later genetic analysis. Some IMGT-functional V segments, including TRBV6-2 and TRBV6-3, could not be told apart with the 87-base-pair reads, so those segments were excluded. A later analysis found that HLA-associated TCR beta chains were more clonally expanded and had lower generation probabilities than equally common non-associated chains. A group of highly shared sequence variants was considered likely to be a technical artifact of the sequencing pipeline. A later analysis reported that several top co-occurrence clusters appeared linked to parvovirus B19, influenza, CMV and Epstein-Barr virus. The study listed 164 TCR beta chains as associated with cytomegalovirus. Most TCR sequences were observed very rarely across donors, whereas some public TCRs were present in many individuals. An earlier analysis of approximately 600 of the donors showed that most TCR beta V segments appeared in productive rearrangements either about 90% or about 30% of the time, which broadly matched IMGT annotations. The cohort was sequenced for TCR beta chains only, and without alpha or paired-chain data the features that could be detected were limited. Because HLA typing was missing for some donors at each locus, association tests included only the typed subset.

The junction shows trimming of 2 bases on V and 7 bases on J, and the gene matches do not reach 4 bases of it. Per the germline V gene, KGHSH is the CDR1 and LQKENI is the CDR2. Including the terminal cysteine and phenylalanine, the CDR3 comprises 14 residues. The CDR3 DNA has 42 bases and is translated from base 1. In total, roughly 670 healthy bone marrow donors made up the cohort. At the time of sampling, all cohort members were nominally healthy, though unrecorded immune exposures were likely present. The donor tested CMV seropositive, placing the donor among the approximately 290 seropositive members of the cohort. A peripheral blood sample was collected from each donor, and TCR beta sequencing was performed on peripheral blood mononuclear cells. The Qiagen DNeasy Blood Extraction Kit was used to extract genomic DNA from the blood cell samples. Regarding this clone: No antigen is known for it. Within one base of it there is no much larger clone, and no base qualities were kept.

The receptor library was made with the immunoSEQ multiplex PCR assay. A mixture of 60 forward primers for TCR Vbeta segments and 13 reverse primers for TCR Jbeta segments was used in the multiplex PCR. A multiplex PCR assay on genomic DNA amplified the CDR3 region of rearranged TCR beta genes. The Illumina HiSeq System was used to sequence the amplified TCR beta libraries as 87-base-pair reads. Per the authors' processing: In a later analysis, tens of millions of unique TCR beta chains were counted across the roughly 610 repertoires, and around 10 million of these chains were shared by at least two donors. Raw reads were error-corrected and collapsed into unique sequences with a nearest-neighbor algorithm that merged closely related sequences to remove PCR and sequencing errors. V, D and J gene segments were assigned by aligning CDR3 sequences to IMGT reference sequences. Each retained sequence needed at least a six-nucleotide match to both a V gene segment and a J gene segment. Rearrangements were classified as productive when the CDR3 lacked stop codons and remained in frame with V and J, and all other rearrangements were classified as non-productive. Following IMGT convention, CDR3 was defined as the stretch from the second conserved V-encoded cysteine to the conserved J-encoded phenylalanine. In an earlier analysis of around 540 of the donors, sequences lacking an unambiguous match to a single V gene segment were excluded. In an earlier analysis of 587 of the donors, a V segment was called functional when productive rearrangements were above 56.7%, and segregating when the standard deviation between donors exceeded 5%. A statistical classification framework was built for diagnosing cytomegalovirus status from the catalog of TCR beta chain sequences. A later analysis assigned V and J genes by comparing TCR nucleotide sequences with IMGT/GENE-DB human TR gene sequences. The TCRdist pipeline was used in a later analysis to assign CDR3 sequences and most-parsimonious VDJ recombination scenarios. In a later analysis, each TCR beta chain was defined by its CDR3 amino acid sequence together with its V-gene family, and reads without a unique V-gene family were excluded. As a way to deal with suspected cross-contamination and a sequencing artifact, a later analysis dropped roughly 600 nucleotide sequences that were highly shared and had low generation probability. For each public chain, a later analysis derived a clonal expansion index from normalized ranks of inferred template counts within each repertoire. In a later analysis, generation probabilities were computed with a VDJ recombination model fitted to out-of-frame rearrangements, and the resulting probabilities were checked against IGoR. In a later analysis, TCR-TCR, TCR-HLA and TCR-CMV co-occurrence was scored with hypergeometric tests, and a repertoire-size bias correction was applied to TCR pairs. To estimate false discovery rates, a later analysis permuted the HLA or CMV assignments 20 times. In a later analysis, co-occurring TCRs were grouped using DBSCAN, with TCRdist sequence similarity added in when clustering inside HLA-allele-positive subsets. Co-occurrence clustering excluded repertoires with fewer than 30,000 or more than 120,000 public chains, plus five with anomalous nucleotide sharing. In TCRdb, the immuneACCESS table is reduced to in-frame sequences with V and J assigned. These tables do not hold every clone; where another copy was compared, an unresolved V gene accounts for under half, and the others remain unexplained. V and J calls and clone size are copied from that table; D and trimming were computed from the DNA. Recorded for this sample are 200,000 to 300,000 clones; about four fifths of them occurred a single time. The ten largest clonotypes hold about 2% of the sample.

Source material: PBMCs. Rearrangement joined TRBV18 to TRBJ1-4, with 7 central nucleotides matching TRBD1. This sequence originates from a woman between 40 and 55 years old in good health and CMV-seropositive. This receptor carries the CDR3 CASSPRGQGEKLFF. The bases are TGTGCCAGCTCACCAAGGGGGCAGGGTGAAAAACTGTTTTTT.